This T cell receptor (beta chain) was found in a study of post-analysis software for immune sequencing data. General observations from the study: In patients, TRBV5-6, TRBV5-1 and TRBV20-1 belonged to roughly five TRBV segments found more frequently than in controls.

This clonotype was seen a few times. Antigen: not known. This CDR3 has 15 residues. V dropped 0 bases and J dropped 2 bases, with 13 bases sitting between them. The germline CDR1 and CDR2 sequences are GTSNPN and SVGIG (reference sequence). The TCR beta cDNA libraries carried unique molecular identifiers. TCRdb re-analysed the PCR reads in MiXCR, keeping a single row per CDR3 protein. This table holds over 150,000 distinct CDR3 sequences, 25% to 35% found once. Sequenced: blood. This sequence was found in a girl aged 10 to 17 with multiple sclerosis. The V call is TRBV30, the J call TRBJ1-2; no reliable D call. The CDR3 DNA reads TGTGCCTGGAGTGTAGGGCGGCGGAAAAACTATGGCTACACCTTC. Its protein is CAWSVGRRKNYGYTF.